A selection of T cell receptor beta chains follows, all from one sample in a study of cytotoxic CD8 clonotypes in ibrutinib-treated CLL. Clones were sequenced by immunoSEQ multiplex PCR, and TCRdb holds only the in-frame ones, with some missing. This sample has 52,000 or so clones, with approximately 50% found just once. Sequencing used PBMCs, obtained at disease progression, from a patient treated with ibrutinib. The receptors derive from a human donor with chronic lymphocytic leukemia. Each CDR3 is given with its conserved first and last residue. The D gene is left open where the match is weak. Size values are once, few and many counts, or a class for expanded clones, and some rows have none.

len	v_gene	abundance	d_gene	j_gene	CDR3aa	CDR3nt
16	TRBV4-1	-	TRBD2	TRBJ2-3	CASSQQTSGVTDTQYF	TGCGCCAGCAGCCAACAGACTAGCGGGGTCACAGATACGCAGTATTTT
12	TRBV6-5	-	-	TRBJ2-7	CASSGDAREQYF	TGTGCCAGCAGTGGGGACGCGAGGGAGCAGTACTTC
16	TRBV10-2	-	TRBD1	TRBJ2-5	CASSDLRTGGWETQYF	TGCGCCAGCAGCGACCTCCGGACAGGGGGCTGGGAGACCCAGTACTTC
13	TRBV25-1	few	TRBD1	TRBJ1-2	CASRSTGGGGYTF	TGTGCCAGCAGGTCGACAGGGGGCGGCGGCTACACCTTC
14	TRBV27	few	-	TRBJ1-2	CASSPAGMDYGYTF	TGTGCCAGCAGTCCAGCAGGGATGGACTATGGCTACACCTTC
14	TRBV5-1	-	-	TRBJ2-5	CASSLAGEQETQYF	TGCGCCAGCAGCTTGGCGGGTGAACAAGAGACCCAGTACTTC
14	TRBV6-1	-	TRBD2	TRBJ2-1	CASSKREGGNEQFF	TGTGCCAGCAGTAAGCGGGAGGGCGGGAATGAGCAGTTCTTC
14	TRBV30	few	-	TRBJ1-4	CAWKPQGKFEKLFF	TGTGCCTGGAAACCGCAGGGCAAGTTTGAAAAACTGTTTTTT
14	TRBV2	-	-	TRBJ1-1	CASSEGPEGAEAFF	TGTGCCAGCAGTGAAGGACCAGAGGGGGCTGAAGCTTTCTTT
15	TRBV6-5	-	-	TRBJ1-1	CASSLLPDRNTEAFF	TGTGCCAGCAGTCTCCTTCCCGACAGGAACACTGAAGCTTTCTTT
14	TRBV21-1	few	-	TRBJ1-1	CASSKVKGYTEAFF	TGTGCCAGCAGCAAAGTCAAGGGTTACACTGAAGCTTTCTTT
15	TRBV27	few	TRBD2	TRBJ2-1	CASSPHGVAGGWQFF	TGTGCCAGCAGTCCCCACGGTGTAGCGGGAGGGTGGCAGTTCTTC
17	TRBV5-1	-	TRBD2	TRBJ2-5	CASSLVSSRGGRETQYF	TGCGCCAGCAGCTTGGTTTCTTCTCGGGGGGGCCGCGAGACCCAGTACTTC
16	TRBV18	few	-	TRBJ2-5	CASSRYQQGSGETQYF	TGTGCCAGCTCCCGCTATCAACAGGGAAGCGGCGAGACCCAGTACTTC
15	TRBV13	-	TRBD1	TRBJ2-7	CASSLNPTGMYEQYF	TGTGCCAGCAGCTTAAACCCGACAGGGATGTACGAGCAGTACTTC
14	TRBV6-5	-	-	TRBJ1-6	CASSLLAVNSPLHF	TGTGCCAGCAGTCTCCTGGCGGTAAATTCACCCCTCCACTTT
13	TRBV5-1	-	-	TRBJ2-2	CASSLEGTGELFF	TGCGCCAGCAGCTTGGAGGGTACCGGGGAGCTGTTTTTT
17	TRBV18	once	-	TRBJ2-3	CASSPDGGPFSTDTQYF	TGTGCCAGCTCACCGGACGGAGGTCCCTTTAGCACAGATACGCAGTATTTT